Sequencing of this T cell receptor beta chain was carried out in a study of cytomegalovirus exposure and HLA in healthy donors. Study observations and caveats: Listed as cytomegalovirus-associated were over 150 TCR beta chains. Three CMV-associated chains proved CMV antigen-specific in vitro. The classifier reportedly diagnosed cytomegalovirus status with high specificity and sensitivity.

Of note for this clone: Its antigen is not identified.

The study drew the donors from its 120-subject validation cohort, separate from the roughly 670-subject first cohort. V lost 5 bases, J lost 4 bases, and 18 bases lay in between. This CDR3 has 15 amino acids. Germline values: CDR1 MDHEN, CDR2 SYDVKM. Only in-frame clones appear in the TCRdb table, and some are missing; sequencing was by immunoSEQ multiplex PCR. The sample lists 180,000 or so clones, around 86% occurring once. V usage is TRBV28 and J usage is TRBJ2-7; tentatively, D is TRBD2 (6 bases). The TCR sequence derives from a man aged 30-40 years in good health and CMV-seropositive. The specimen was PBMCs. The DNA of the CDR3 is TGTGCCAGCAGTACGGGACTTGCGGGAATGTACGAGCAGTACTTC. Protein: CASSTGLAGMYEQYF.